This passage covers 21 T cell receptor beta chains from one sample sequenced in a study of T cell changes during pregnancy in multiple sclerosis. The table came from immunoSEQ multiplex PCR; TCRdb's copy has only in-frame clones and leaves some out. The sample includes tens of thousands of clones, 75% to 90% seen only once; the top ten take 5.5% to 7%. The sequences come from CD8+ T cells from peripheral blood mononuclear cells, collected in the second trimester of pregnancy. These receptors were taken from a female donor with multiple sclerosis, enrolled in a pregnancy study.

The chain joins TRBV6-4 to TRBJ2-1; 8 bases align to TRBD2. Germline CDR1 MRHNA, CDR2 SNTAGT. V lost 0 bases, J lost 6 bases, and 1 base stayed unmatched. The CDR3 extends over 14 amino acids. CDR3 DNA: TGTGCCAGCAGTGACTCCGGGGGGGCCAATGAGCAGTTCTTC. It is translated as CASSDSGGANEQFF.

This chain connects TRBV28 to TRBJ2-1; 9 bases line up with TRBD1. Germline CDR1 MDHEN, CDR2 SYDVKM. Trimming took 5 bases from V and 3 from J; bases not matched to a gene: 17. The CDR3 is 19 residues long. As DNA, the CDR3 is TGTGCCAGCAGTCCAAAGGGACAGGGTCCCATGGCCTACTACAATGAGCAGTTCTTC. Translating gives CASSPKGQGPMAYYNEQFF.

The chain recombines TRBV27 with TRBJ2-2, with 8 bases identical to TRBD1. This CDR3 is 15 amino acids long. V lost 7 bases to trimming and J lost 6 bases; unmatched junction nucleotides: 10. The germline V gene encodes CDR1 MNHEY and CDR2 SMNVEV (reference sequence). The CDR3 spells CASTPLDRVAGELFF. DNA for the CDR3: TGTGCCAGCACCCCCTTGGACAGGGTTGCCGGGGAGCTGTTTTTT.

In its sample, this clone was seen once. The chain employs TRBV27 and TRBJ2-2, with 7 nucleotides matching TRBD1. The trim removed 5 bases at V and 0 bases at J, leaving 6 bases unmatched. The CDR3 length is 16 residues. The germline gives CDR1 MNHEY, CDR2 SMNVEV (reference sequence). As DNA, the CDR3 is TGTGCCAGCAGTCTAACCGGGACAGCGAACACCGGGGAGCTGTTTTTT. Protein sequence: CASSLTGTANTGELFF.

The chain carries TRBV2 and TRBJ2-7, with 8 bases aligning to TRBD2. Germline CDR1 is SNHLY and CDR2 is FYNNEI. This CDR3 is built from 15 residues. Unmatched junction bases numbered 5, after V lost 1 base and J lost 3 bases. CDR3 protein: CASSEVAAGVYEQYF. CDR3 DNA sequence: TGTGCCAGCAGTGAAGTTGCAGCGGGAGTCTACGAGCAGTACTTC.

The rearrangement uses TRBV11-3 and TRBJ2-7; a weak D match, TRBD2 (6 bases). Trimming cost V 4 bases and J 0 bases, with 13 bases left between them. CDR1 is SGHNT and CDR2 is YENEEA in the germline V gene. The CDR3 length is 15 residues. Written as DNA, the CDR3 is TGTGCCAGCAGCTCTGTTAGCGGATTCTCCTACGAGCAGTACTTC. Residues: CASSSVSGFSYEQYF. Drawing the rest from reference TRBV11-3 and TRBJ2-7, the complete variable domain is EAGVVQSPRYKIIEKKQPVAFWCNPISGHNTLYWYLQNLGQGPELLIRYENEEAVDDSQLPKDRFSAERLKGVDSTLKIQPAELGDSAVYLCASSSVSGFSYEQYFGPGTRLTVT.

The rearrangement uses TRBV19 and TRBJ2-1; 7 nucleotides agree with TRBD1. V lost 3 bases, J lost 5 bases, and 7 bases stayed unmatched. This CDR3 has 15 residues. Germline V gives CDR1 LNHDA, CDR2 SQIVND (reference sequence). The chain's CDR3 is CASSISRGSHNEQFF. The CDR3 region has the DNA TGTGCCAGTAGTATCAGCAGGGGGAGCCACAATGAGCAGTTCTTC.

V and J are TRBV19 and TRBJ2-2; 13 nucleotides agree with TRBD2. Trimming took 5 bases from V and 5 from J; bases not matched to a gene: 8. The CDR3 sequence is 17 residues long. From germline, CDR1 is LNHDA and CDR2 SQIVND (reference sequence). The CDR3 here is CASSPRLAGGDTGELFF. In DNA, the CDR3 is TGTGCCAGTAGTCCCCGACTAGCGGGAGGTGATACCGGGGAGCTGTTTTTT. Variable domain in full (rest from reference TRBV19 and TRBJ2-2): DGGITQSPKYLFRKEGQNVTLSCEQNLNHDAMYWYRQDPGQGLRLIYYSQIVNDFQKGDIAEGYSVSREKKESFPLTVTSAQKNPTAFYLCASSPRLAGGDTGELFFGEGSRLTVL.

The rearrangement joins TRBV7-9 to TRBJ2-7, with 7 bases lining up with TRBD1. The CDR3 has 14 amino acids. The germline V gene has CDR1 SEHNR and CDR2 FQNEAQ (reference sequence). Trimming took 5 bases from V and 2 from J; bases not matched to a gene: 6. The CDR3 here is CASSQGQITYEQYF. For the CDR3, the DNA is TGTGCCAGCAGCCAGGGACAGATCACCTACGAGCAGTACTTC.

This clone was seen once. The chain combines TRBV7-2 with TRBJ2-7; D is perhaps TRBD1 (6 bases). CDR3 length: 15 residues. Trimming shortened V by 1 base and J by 2 bases, and 12 bases separated the two germline ends. Germline CDR1 and CDR2: SGHTA and FQGNSA. For the CDR3, the DNA is TGTGCCAGCAGCTTAGAGAACAGGGCCGCCTACGAGCAGTACTTC. This translates into CASSLENRAAYEQYF.

This clone was seen at least ten times. The chain links TRBV7-9 to TRBJ1-2; D call uncertain. Between the trimmed V and J ends, which lost 5 bases and 6 bases, there was a span of 19 bases. The germline V gene has CDR1 SEHNR and CDR2 FQNEAQ (reference sequence). The CDR3 spans 15 residues. The CDR3 nucleotides are TGTGCCAGCAGCCCACCCTCGGGTCTGGAAAATGGCTACACCTTC. As protein: CASSPPSGLENGYTF.

The chain carries TRBV7-9 and TRBJ2-1; D perhaps matches TRBD1 (6 bases). Looked up from germline, CDR1 is SEHNR and CDR2 is FQNEAQ (reference sequence). V was pared by 5 bases and J by 1 base, with 15 bases between. This CDR3 is built from 16 residues. CDR3 DNA: TGTGCCAGCAGCCCAAGGGACATCCGATCCTACAATGAGCAGTTCTTC. Protein: CASSPRDIRSYNEQFF.

This clone has just a few counts. The rearrangement links TRBV7-2 to TRBJ2-7; 7 bases fit TRBD1. Germline CDR1 is SGHTA and CDR2 is FQGNSA. Trimming took 3 bases from V and 3 from J; bases not matched to a gene: 5. This CDR3 region has 14 residues. CDR3 sequence: CASSFGQVSYEQYF. CDR3 DNA sequence: TGTGCCAGCAGCTTCGGACAGGTAAGCTACGAGCAGTACTTC.

This rearrangement joins TRBV21-1 to TRBJ2-5; the table's D call, TRBD1, has no DNA check behind it. TRBV21-1 is shown as a pseudogene. The CDR3 is 17 residues long. Written as DNA, the CDR3 is TGTGCCAGCAGCAAAGAGAAAGGTCTGACAGGGAGGGAGACCCAGTACTTC. The encoded protein is CASSKEKGLTGRETQYF.

The J gene is TRBJ2-1, the V gene TRBV19, with 11 bases matching TRBD2. Losses at the gene ends were 3 bases for V and 8 bases for J; bases not matched to a gene: 6. Germline lookup yields CDR1 LNHDA and CDR2 SQIVND (reference sequence). This CDR3 is built from 15 residues. This CDR3 reads CASSIELAGDYEQFF. CDR3 sequence (DNA): TGTGCCAGTAGTATCGAACTAGCGGGAGATTATGAGCAGTTCTTC.

This clone has just a few counts. V is TRBV29-1 and J is TRBJ2-3, with 7 bases identical to TRBD2. The CDR3 consists of 14 residues. Germline V gene lookup returns CDR1 SQVTM and CDR2 ANQGSEA. Trimming took 4 bases from V and 0 from J; bases not matched to a gene: 4. The CDR3 region is CSVALALSTDTQYF. The CDR3, as DNA: TGCAGCGTTGCACTAGCGTTAAGCACAGATACGCAGTATTTT.

V and J are TRBV28 and TRBJ2-1, with 11 bases identical to TRBD2. V shed 5 bases, J shed 6 bases, and the junction held 9 bases outside the gene matches. CDR3 size: 16 residues. Germline loops: CDR1 MDHEN, CDR2 SYDVKM. The CDR3 reads CASSILAGGLSNEQFF. Here the CDR3 DNA reads TGTGCCAGCAGTATCCTAGCGGGAGGCTTGAGCAATGAGCAGTTCTTC. The full variable domain, its missing parts supplied by reference TRBV28 and TRBJ2-1, is DVKVTQSSRYLVKRTGEKVFLECVQDMDHENMFWYRQDPGLGLRLIYFSYDVKMKEKGDIPEGYSVSREKKERFSLILESASTNQTSMYLCASSILAGGLSNEQFFGPGTRLTVL.

J is TRBJ2-7 and V is TRBV29-1; 11 bases line up with TRBD2. In germline, CDR1 is SQVTM, CDR2 ANQGSEA. The CDR3 consists of 16 residues. The V segment lost 5 bases and the J segment 4 bases; nucleotides outside the gene matches: 13. CDR3: CSVRGLAAASTYEQYF. CDR3 DNA: TGCAGCGTTCGGGGACTAGCGGCGGCAAGTACGTACGAGCAGTACTTC.

The chain carries TRBV30 and TRBJ2-7; the D gene is possibly TRBD2 (5 bases). Germline V lookup: CDR1 GTSNPN, CDR2 SVGIG (reference sequence). The CDR3 spans 13 residues. The V end was cut by 4 bases, the J end by 0 bases, with 10 bases between. CDR3 amino acids: CAWNADFSYEQYF. The CDR3 nucleotides read TGTGCCTGGAACGCGGACTTCTCCTACGAGCAGTACTTC.

The chain links TRBV9 to TRBJ2-5; 10 positions match TRBD2. The CDR3 totals 13 residues. V was clipped by 4 bases and J by 3 bases; unmatched bases: 0. The germline V gene encodes CDR1 SGDLS and CDR2 YYNGEE. This CDR3 is CASSTSGKETQYF. CDR3 DNA sequence: TGTGCCAGCAGCACTAGCGGGAAAGAGACCCAGTACTTC.

The V and J genes are TRBV27 and TRBJ2-7; TRBD2 agrees at 7 bases. In germline, CDR1 is MNHEY, CDR2 SMNVEV (reference sequence). The V segment lost 5 bases and the J segment 2 bases; nucleotides outside the gene matches: 3. The CDR3 sequence is 13 residues long. The CDR3 bases are TGTGCCAGCAGTGCGGGAGCCACCTACGAGCAGTACTTC. It translates to CASSAGATYEQYF.